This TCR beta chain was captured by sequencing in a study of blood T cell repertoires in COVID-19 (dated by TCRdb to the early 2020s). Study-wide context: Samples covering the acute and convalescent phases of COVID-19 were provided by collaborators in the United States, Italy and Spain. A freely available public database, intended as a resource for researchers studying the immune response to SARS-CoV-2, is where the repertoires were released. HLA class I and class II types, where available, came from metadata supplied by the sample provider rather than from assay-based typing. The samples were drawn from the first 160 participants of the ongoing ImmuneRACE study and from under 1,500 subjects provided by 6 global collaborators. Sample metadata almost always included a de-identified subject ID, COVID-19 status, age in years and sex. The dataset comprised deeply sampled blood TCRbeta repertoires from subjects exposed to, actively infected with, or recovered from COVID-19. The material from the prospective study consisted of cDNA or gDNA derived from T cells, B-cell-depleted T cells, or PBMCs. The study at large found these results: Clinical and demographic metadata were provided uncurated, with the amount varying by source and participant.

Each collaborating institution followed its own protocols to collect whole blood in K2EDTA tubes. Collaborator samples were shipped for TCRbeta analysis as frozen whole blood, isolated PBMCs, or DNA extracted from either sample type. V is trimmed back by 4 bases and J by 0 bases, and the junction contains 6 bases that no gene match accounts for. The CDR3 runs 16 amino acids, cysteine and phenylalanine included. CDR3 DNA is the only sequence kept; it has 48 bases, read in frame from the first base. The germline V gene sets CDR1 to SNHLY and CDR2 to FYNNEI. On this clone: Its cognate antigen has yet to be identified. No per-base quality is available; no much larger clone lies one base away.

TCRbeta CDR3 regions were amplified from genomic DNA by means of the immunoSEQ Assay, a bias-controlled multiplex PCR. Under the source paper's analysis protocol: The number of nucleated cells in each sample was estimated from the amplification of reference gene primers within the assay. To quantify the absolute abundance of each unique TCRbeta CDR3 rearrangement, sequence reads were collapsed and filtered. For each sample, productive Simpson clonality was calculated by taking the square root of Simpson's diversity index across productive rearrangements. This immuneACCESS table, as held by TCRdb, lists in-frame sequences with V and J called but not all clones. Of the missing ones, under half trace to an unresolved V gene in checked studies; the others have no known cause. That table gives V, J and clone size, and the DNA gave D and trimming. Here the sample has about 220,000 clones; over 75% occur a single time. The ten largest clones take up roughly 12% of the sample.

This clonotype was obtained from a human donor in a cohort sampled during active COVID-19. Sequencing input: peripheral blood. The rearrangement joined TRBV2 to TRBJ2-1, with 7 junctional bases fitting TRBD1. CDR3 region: CASSGQGESSYNEQFF. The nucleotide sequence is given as TGTGCCAGCAGTGGACAGGGAGAAAGCTCCTACAATGAGCAGTTCTTC.